Below are 4 T cell receptor beta chains sequenced from a single sample in a study of blood T cell repertoires in COVID-19. Assay used: immunoSEQ multiplex PCR; TCRdb lists only in-frame clones, some missing. The table records approximately 80,000 clones, around 82% of them present only once. Sample: peripheral blood. The receptors shown here come from a woman aged 80 or older with COVID-19, enrolled during active disease.

V usage is TRBV5-4 and J usage is TRBJ1-1; D is unresolved. Per the germline V gene, CDR1 is SGHNT and CDR2 is YYREEE (reference sequence). Between the trimmed V and J ends, which lost 6 bases and 0 bases, there was a span of 15 bases. The CDR3 has 15 amino acids. CDR3 nucleotide sequence: TGTGCCAGCACCTTAAAACAGAATATGAACACTGAAGCTTTCTTT. This gives the protein CASTLKQNMNTEAFF.

This chain links TRBV5-5 with TRBJ2-6; 11 nucleotides line up with TRBD1. CDR3 length: 19 amino acids. V lost 3 bases and J lost 4; bases outside the gene matches: 12. From germline, CDR1 is SGHKS and CDR2 YYEKEE (reference sequence). The CDR3 region is CASSWDEGQGARGANVLTF. CDR3 bases: TGTGCCAGCAGCTGGGACGAAGGACAGGGGGCCAGAGGGGCCAACGTCCTGACTTTC.

The J gene is TRBJ2-3, the V gene TRBV7-8; tentative D call: TRBD1 (5 bases). In germline, CDR1 is SGHVS, CDR2 FQNEAQ. The CDR3 has 14 residues. Trimming took off 5 bases at V and 2 bases at J, with 11 bases between the two ends. CDR3 in amino acids: CASSPGSHTDTQYF. The CDR3 coding sequence is TGTGCCAGCAGCCCAGGGTCTCACACAGATACGCAGTATTTT.

The chain employs TRBV7-3 and TRBJ1-3; D unresolved. Trimming cost V 4 bases and J 0 bases, with 4 bases left between them. CDR3 length: 13 amino acids. Germline values: CDR1 SGHTA, CDR2 FQGTGA. The CDR3 reads CASSWSSGNTIYF. The CDR3 nucleotides read TGTGCCAGCAGCTGGAGCTCTGGAAACACCATATATTTT.